Detailed here is one T cell receptor (beta chain). Each CDR3 protein is one row after TCRdb ran MiXCR on the RT-PCR reads. The sample has fewer than 250,000 distinct CDR3 sequences; 14% are singletons. This sample is drawn from a study of patients and donors after allogeneic stem cell transplantation. This clonotype originated in a human donor who was either an allogeneic HSCT recipient or a stem cell or donor lymphocyte infusion donor (not recorded which). It is not recorded whose cells these are; they may come from a transplant donor. Material: blood, either unsorted or a sorted T cell fraction (not recorded which).

The CDR3 DNA reads as TGTGCCAGCAGCGCCCCCCTGGGGGTCGCTGAAGCTTTCTTT. This translates into CASSAPLGVAEAFF. The gene calls are TRBV11-2 and TRBJ1-1, with TRBD1 as a possible D gene (5 bases). CDR3 length: 14 residues. Germline V gene sequence: CDR1 SGHAT, CDR2 FQNNGV. Trimming took off 5 bases at V and 6 bases at J, with 16 bases between the two ends.